This passage covers 17 T cell receptor beta chains from one sample sequenced in a study of identical twins' blood T cells (dated by TCRdb to 2012 to 2014). The method behind the library was 5' RACE. The instrument given in TCRdb is Illumina Genome Analyzer IIx. TCRdb reprocessed the public reads (quality trimming at Q25 with fastp, clone calling with MiXCR) and kept in-frame beta chains. Rows are combined by CDR3 protein, so each entry shows the most common genes and DNA. In all, the sample holds fewer than 450,000 distinct CDR3 sequences, and about 28% of those were seen once. Roughly 5.5% of the sample belongs to the ten largest clones. The specimen sequenced was PBMCs. All receptors come from a woman aged 18 to 49 in good health.

This clonotype came up once. This chain joins TRBV12-3 or TRBV12-4 and TRBJ2-2; D unclear. The CDR3 is 14 residues long. V was trimmed by 5 bases and J by 5 bases, leaving 12 bases between them. The CDR3 loop is CASSPHQGTGELFF. The CDR3 bases are TGTGCCAGCAGTCCTCACCAAGGAACCGGGGAGCTGTTTTTT.

A note on this clonotype: The junction and the germline gene differ at one end; a read error may be behind it. V and J are TRBV29-1 and TRBJ2-7; D ambiguous. The germline CDR1 and CDR2 sequences are SQVTM and ANQGSEA. The CDR3 loop spans 10 amino acids. CDR3 DNA: TGCAACGTTGGTCACAACGAGCAGTACTTC. It codes for CNVGHNEQYF.

This clonotype was counted ten times or more. The chain uses TRBV28 and TRBJ2-1, with D possibly matching TRBD1 (5 bases). The CDR3 has 14 amino acids. CDR1 and CDR2 from the germline V gene are MDHEN and SYDVKM. V was shortened by 6 bases and J by 6 bases, with 15 bases between the two germline ends. Here the CDR3 reads CASRPPRDLNEQFF. In DNA form, the CDR3 reads TGTGCCAGCAGACCACCCAGGGATCTCAATGAGCAGTTCTTC.

Remarks on this clonotype: Relative to the germline gene, one junction end is altered; a read error may explain this. J is TRBJ2-2 and V is TRBV7-9; D is possibly TRBD2 (6 bases). The CDR3 sequence is 16 residues long. Germline CDR1 SEHNR, CDR2 FQNEAQ (reference sequence). For the CDR3, the DNA is TGTGCCAGCAGCTTATGGGACTTGACGCTATCCGGGGGGCTGTTTTTT. Its translation is CASSLWDLTLSGGLFF.

This clonotype was recorded at least ten times. Here the CDR3 DNA reads TGTGCCAGCAGTGAAGTATTATCGGCTTTCTTT. Residues: CASSEVLSAFF. The gene calls are TRBV2 and TRBJ1-1; D is undetermined. Trimming shortened V by 1 base and J by 11 bases, and 8 bases separated the two germline ends. Germline-derived CDR1 and CDR2 are SNHLY and FYNNEI. The CDR3 has 11 residues.

Here the CDR3 DNA reads TGTGCCACCAGTAACCCTGACACTTACAATGAGCAGTTCTTC. Residues: CATSNPDTYNEQFF. The chain links TRBV24-1 to TRBJ2-1, with D unresolved. In germline, CDR1 is KGHDR, CDR2 SFDVKD. Trimming took 6 bases from V and 4 from J, leaving 12 bases between them. The CDR3 covers 14 residues.

V and J are TRBV5-1 and TRBJ2-3; D gene unclear. CDR3 length: 16 residues. Germline V gives CDR1 SGHRS, CDR2 YFSETQ. The ends were cut back, 1 base at V and 3 bases at J, with 15 bases in the middle. The CDR3: CASSLLGRATTDTQYF. The DNA of the CDR3 is TGCGCCAGCAGCTTGCTTGGTAGAGCAACGACAGATACGCAGTATTTT.

The sample holds a few counts of this clonotype. The chain uses TRBV2 and TRBJ2-1; TRBD2 is a possible D gene (5 bases). CDR1 and CDR2 from the germline V gene are SNHLY and FYNNEI. There are 15 residues in the CDR3. V was cut by 4 bases and J by 7 bases, with 17 bases left in between. The CDR3, as DNA: TGTGCCAGCAGTGTTTTTTTCCTAGGCGGGAATGAGCAGTTCTTC. Protein: CASSVFFLGGNEQFF. Full variable domain (missing parts from reference TRBV2 and TRBJ2-1): EPEVTQTPSHQVTQMGQEVILRCVPISNHLYFYWYRQILGQKVEFLVSFYNNEISEKSEIFDDQFSVERPDGSNFTLKIRSTKLEDSAMYFCASSVFFLGGNEQFFGPGTRLTVL.

The CDR3 region has the DNA TGTGCCAGCAGATCCGGGACAGGGGGCCGTAACTATGGCTACACCTTC. The encoded protein is CASRSGTGGRNYGYTF. This chain connects TRBV12-3 or TRBV12-4 to TRBJ1-2; 12 bases match TRBD1. With V trimmed by 6 bases and J by 1 base, 6 bases remained unmatched. This CDR3 region has 16 residues.

V and J are TRBV28 and TRBJ1-1; TRBD1 might be the D (6 bases). The germline V gene encodes CDR1 MDHEN and CDR2 SYDVKM. The ends were cut back, 7 bases at V and 5 bases at J, with 14 bases in the middle. The CDR3 has 13 residues. CDR3 nucleotides: TGTGCCAGCATTCTCAATAGGGGGACTGAAGCTTTCTTT. Amino acid sequence: CASILNRGTEAFF. Variable domain in full (rest from reference TRBV28 and TRBJ1-1): DVKVTQSSRYLVKRTGEKVFLECVQDMDHENMFWYRQDPGLGLRLIYFSYDVKMKEKGDIPEGYSVSREKKERFSLILESASTNQTSMYLCASILNRGTEAFFGQGTRLTVV.

With respect to this clonotype: The junction differs from germline at one of its ends, possibly a read error. This chain connects TRBV27 to TRBJ2-1, with TRBD2 matching 7 bases. The CDR3 contains 15 residues. From germline, CDR1 is MNHEY and CDR2 SMNVEV (reference sequence). CDR3 DNA sequence: TGTGCCAGCAGTTTAGGCGGGAGTATGCACAATAAGCAGTTCTTC. It codes for CASSLGGSMHNKQFF.

The chain couples TRBV4-2 to TRBJ2-7, with D possibly TRBD2 on 6 matching bases. V gave up 4 bases and J gave up 4 bases, with 11 bases separating them. The CDR3 runs 13 residues. CDR1 and CDR2 (germline): LGHNA, YNFKEQ. The CDR3 is CASSLPGGYEQYF. Here the CDR3 DNA reads TGTGCCAGCAGCCTCCCTGGGGGGTACGAGCAGTACTTC.

The rearrangement links TRBV6-1 to TRBJ1-1, with D perhaps matching TRBD1 (6 bases). Trimming pared 8 bases from V and 2 bases from J, leaving 27 bases between. The CDR3 is made up of 18 amino acids. The germline V gene has CDR1 MNHNS and CDR2 SASEGT. This chain's CDR3 is CASGSLRGRGGLNTEAFF. CDR3 nucleotide sequence: TGTGCCAGCGGCTCACTAAGGGGCAGGGGTGGATTAAACACTGAAGCTTTCTTT.

This chain links TRBV5-1 with TRBJ1-2; no clear D. The CDR3 has 15 residues. CDR1 SGHRS and CDR2 YFSETQ come from the germline V gene. Trimming took 5 bases from V and 4 from J, leaving 18 bases between them. CDR3 nucleotide sequence: TGCGCCAGCAGGATTACCCCAGCTGAGACCTATGGCTACACCTTC. Translating gives CASRITPAETYGYTF.

The CDR3 here is CASTGVYGYTF. CDR3 in DNA: TGTGCCAGCACTGGTGTCTATGGCTACACCTTC. The rearrangement joins TRBV25-1 to TRBJ1-2; no reliable D call. Per germline, CDR1 MGHDK and CDR2 SYGVNS. Trimming left V 7 bases short and J 4 bases short, with 7 bases between. The CDR3 extends over 11 amino acids.

V gene TRBV6-5 combines with J gene TRBJ1-4; D uncertain. This CDR3 has 16 amino acids. V lost 2 bases to trimming and J lost 3 bases, with 13 bases between them. Germline V lookup: CDR1 MNHEY, CDR2 SVGAGI. This CDR3 is CASSYHSGRANEKLFF. CDR3 in DNA: TGTGCCAGCAGTTACCATTCGGGAAGGGCTAATGAAAAACTGTTTTTT.

This clonotype occurred a few times. The chain is built from TRBV5-1 and TRBJ1-1; possibly TRBD1 for D (6 bases). This CDR3 has 13 amino acids. Trimming removed 2 bases from V and 8 bases from J, with 13 bases in between. Germline CDR1 SGHRS, CDR2 YFSETQ. This chain's CDR3 is CASSFLEGTEAFF. The CDR3, as DNA: TGCGCCAGCAGCTTTTTGGAGGGGACAGAAGCTTTCTTT.